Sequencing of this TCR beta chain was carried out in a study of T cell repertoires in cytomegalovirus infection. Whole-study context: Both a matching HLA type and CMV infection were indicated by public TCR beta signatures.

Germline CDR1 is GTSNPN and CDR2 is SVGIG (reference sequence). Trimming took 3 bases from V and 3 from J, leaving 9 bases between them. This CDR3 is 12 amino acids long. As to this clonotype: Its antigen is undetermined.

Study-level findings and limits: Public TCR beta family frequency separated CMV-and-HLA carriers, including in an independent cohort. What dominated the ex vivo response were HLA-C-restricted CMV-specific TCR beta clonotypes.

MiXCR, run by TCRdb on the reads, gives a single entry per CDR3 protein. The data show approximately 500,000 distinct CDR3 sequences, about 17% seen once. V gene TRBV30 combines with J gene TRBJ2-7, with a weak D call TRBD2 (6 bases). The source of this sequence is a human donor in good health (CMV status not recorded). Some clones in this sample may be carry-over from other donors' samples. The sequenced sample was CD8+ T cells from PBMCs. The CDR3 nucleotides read TGTGCCTGGAGAGGAGGGAGCTACGAGCAGTACTTC. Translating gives CAWRGGSYEQYF.